Below, 5 T cell receptor beta chains from the same sample are listed, as sequenced in a study of blood T cells in healthy people across ages. The use of a sample-barcoded 5' primer and a J-beta primer mix characterized a second PCR of roughly 6 to 12 cycles. TCRdb ran MiXCR on the 5' RACE reads and lists one entry per CDR3 protein. This repertoire shows 1.4 million or so distinct CDR3 sequences, 42% found once; its top ten account for about 4%. The sequenced sample was blood. All receptors derive from a woman aged 18-35 years in good health.

V gene TRBV20-1 combines with J gene TRBJ2-1, with a possible D match to TRBD1 (6 bases). The J call is doubtful: the DNA matches TRBJ2-7 better. Germline CDR1 DFQATT, CDR2 SNEGSKA (reference sequence). This CDR3 has 15 residues. CDR3 sequence reads: CSAHSIQGSYNEQYF. CDR3 bases: TGCAGTGCACACTCCATACAGGGCTCCTACAATGAGCAGTACTTC.

This clonotype has just a few counts. Here the CDR3 DNA reads TGTGCCAGCAGCGTCGACGGGACTACCCGACGAGAGACCCAGTACTTC. Translation gives CASSVDGTTRRETQYF. This chain connects TRBV7-2 to TRBJ2-5; 7 bases map to TRBD2. V trimming: 5 bases; J trimming: 4 bases; junction bases outside the gene matches: 13. The CDR3 spans 16 residues. Germline V gene data show CDR1 as SGHTA and CDR2 as FQGNSA.

The CDR3: CATSRDPLETQYF. CDR3 sequence (DNA): TGTGCCACCAGCAGAGATCCCTTGGAGACCCAGTACTTC. V and J are TRBV15 and TRBJ2-5; D is ambiguous. The CDR3 has 13 residues. Germline CDR1 is LNHNV and CDR2 is YYDKDF (reference sequence). Trimming left V 0 bases short and J 5 bases short, with 7 bases between.

This clonotype was detected many times. In DNA form, the CDR3 reads TGTGCCAGCAGTTACCCCCATGAGCAGTTCTTC. It is translated as CASSYPHEQFF. V is TRBV6-2 or TRBV6-3 and J is TRBJ2-1; D is unclear. V lost 2 bases to trimming and J lost 8 bases, with 4 bases between them. The CDR3 extends over 11 amino acids. CDR1 is MNHEY and CDR2 is SVGEGT in the germline V gene.

The chain couples TRBV5-6 to TRBJ1-5, with D perhaps matching TRBD1 (5 bases). V lost 0 bases to trimming and J lost 9 bases, with 10 bases between them. The CDR3 consists of 13 residues. Germline V gene sequence: CDR1 SGHDT, CDR2 YYEEEE. The CDR3 DNA sequence: TGTGCCAGCAGCTTGGACAGGTTGGGGCCCCAGCATTTT. Amino acids: CASSLDRLGPQHF. Together with reference TRBV5-6 and TRBJ1-5, the CDR3 gives the full variable domain: DAGVTQSPTHLIKTRGQQVTLRCSPKSGHDTVSWYQQALGQGPQFIFQYYEEEERQRGNFPDRFSGHQFPNYSSELNVNALLLGDSALYLCASSLDRLGPQHFGDGTRLSIL.